These 18 T cell receptor beta chains originate from one sample sequenced in a study of shared clonotypes between healthy human individuals. TCRdb's table, derived via immunoSEQ multiplex PCR, lists solely in-frame clones and lacks some. The sample has 2 million to 2.5 million clones, more than 80% seen once. The material sequenced was naive CD4+ T cells from PBMCs. Noted subset: CD45RA+ positively selected. All receptors derive from a man younger than 35 in good health. Some clones in this sample may be carry-over from other donors' samples.

This chain uses TRBV28 with TRBJ1-5; maybe TRBD1 (5 bases). Trimming stripped 1 base from V and 4 bases from J, with 11 bases between. Germline CDR1 reads MDHEN; CDR2 reads SYDVKM. The length of the CDR3 is 15 residues. CDR3: CASSLSVTDNQPQHF. CDR3 nucleotide sequence: TGTGCCAGCAGTTTATCAGTGACAGATAATCAGCCCCAGCATTTT.

The V gene is TRBV11-3, the J gene TRBJ2-1, with 16 bases that match TRBD2. Per germline, CDR1 SGHNT and CDR2 YENEEA. Trimming cost V 5 bases and J 1 base; bases outside gene matches: 5. The CDR3 is 18 residues long. The CDR3 is CASSRGLAGGLSYNEQFF. CDR3 DNA sequence: TGTGCCAGCAGCCGGGGACTAGCGGGAGGGTTATCCTACAATGAGCAGTTCTTC.

J is TRBJ2-3 and V is TRBV4-2, with 7 bases identical to TRBD1. The CDR3 is 18 residues long. Unmatched junction bases numbered 13, after V lost 0 bases and J lost 4 bases. CDR1 LGHNA and CDR2 YNFKEQ come from the germline V gene. The chain's CDR3 is CASSQDPTTGAGSDTQYF. The CDR3 nucleotides read TGTGCCAGCAGCCAAGATCCCACCACAGGGGCAGGCTCAGATACGCAGTATTTT.

The V gene is TRBV5-1, the J gene TRBJ2-5; TRBD2 is a possible D gene (6 bases). The CDR3 consists of 12 residues. Trimming pared 7 bases from V and 4 bases from J, leaving 11 bases between. In germline, CDR1 is SGHRS, CDR2 YFSETQ. Here the CDR3 DNA reads TGCGCCAGCGGGACTTCAACAGAGACCCAGTACTTC. This translates into CASGTSTETQYF.

This clone has only one observation. The chain carries TRBV7-9 and TRBJ1-1; 8 nucleotides line up with TRBD1. CDR1 SEHNR and CDR2 FQNEAQ come from the germline V gene (reference sequence). With V trimmed by 4 bases and J by 5 bases, 6 bases remained unmatched. The CDR3 extends over 14 amino acids. CDR3 sequence (DNA): TGTGCCAGCAGCTGGCAGGGGGCGGGAACTGAAGCTTTCTTT. Amino acids: CASSWQGAGTEAFF.

The chain couples TRBV5-1 to TRBJ2-7; D might be TRBD1 (6 bases). Deletions cut 4 bases from V and 6 bases from J, with 17 bases between. The CDR3 runs to 14 residues. Germline values: CDR1 SGHRS, CDR2 YFSETQ. CDR3 coding DNA: TGCGCCAGCAGCCCACGGGGCAGGGGCGGCGAGCAGTACTTC. Translated: CASSPRGRGGEQYF.

The V gene is TRBV27, the J gene TRBJ1-2, with D possibly TRBD1 on 6 matching bases. The V end was cut by 8 bases, the J end by 2 bases, with 18 bases between. Germline V gene lookup returns CDR1 MNHEY and CDR2 SMNVEV (reference sequence). The CDR3 covers 15 residues. The chain's CDR3 is CASRGAGHPNYGYTF. The CDR3 nucleotides are TGTGCCAGCCGGGGCGCGGGACACCCGAACTATGGCTACACCTTC.

The chain is built from TRBV2 and TRBJ1-4; maybe TRBD1 (5 bases). The V gene's germline CDR1 is SNHLY and CDR2 FYNNEI. V lost 6 bases and J lost 6, with 17 bases in between. This CDR3 is 15 amino acids long. CDR3 sequence: CASSAGTPSDEKLFF. In DNA form, the CDR3 reads TGTGCCAGCAGCGCCGGGACTCCCTCCGATGAAAAACTGTTTTTT.

With regard to this clone: Sequence at one end of the junction differs from germline and may be a read error. This sequence joins TRBV18 and TRBJ2-1; 10 bases agree with TRBD2. From germline, CDR1 is KGHSH and CDR2 LQKENI. The CDR3 sequence is 17 residues long. The CDR3 loop is CASSQREGQGSYNEQFF. In DNA form, the CDR3 reads TGTGCCAGTTCACAGCGGGAGGGCCAAGGATCCTACAATGAGCAGTTCTTC.

The V and J genes are TRBV10-3 and TRBJ2-3; 7 nucleotides match TRBD2. The trim removed 6 bases at V and 0 bases at J, leaving 9 bases unmatched. Germline CDR1 ENHRY, CDR2 SYGVKD. CDR3 size: 16 residues. CDR3 in amino acids: CAISGLVGASTDTQYF. DNA of the CDR3: TGTGCCATCAGCGGACTAGTAGGAGCTAGCACAGATACGCAGTATTTT.

This chain links TRBV5-8 with TRBJ1-2; the match to TRBD1 covers 8 bases. Looked up from germline, CDR1 is SGHTS and CDR2 is YDEGEE. This CDR3 spans 13 amino acids. V lost 4 bases, J lost 6 bases, and 5 bases stayed unmatched. The CDR3 DNA reads as TGTGCCAGCAGCCACACGACAGGGGATGGCTACACCTTC. Encoded protein: CASSHTTGDGYTF.

The chain is built from TRBV28 and TRBJ1-2, with 7 bases that match TRBD1. V was clipped by 2 bases and J by 8 bases; unmatched bases: 5. The CDR3 is 13 amino acids. Germline V CDR1 and CDR2: MDHEN, SYDVKM. The CDR3, as DNA: TGTGCCAGCAGTTTAGAGGGGGCGCAAGGCTACACCTTC. Its translation: CASSLEGAQGYTF.

This chain links TRBV7-2 with TRBJ1-1; D not resolved. V dropped 0 bases and J dropped 7 bases, with 9 bases sitting between them. The CDR3 has 13 amino acids. Germline-derived CDR1 and CDR2 are SGHTA and FQGNSA. The CDR3 loop is CASSLASYSEAFF. CDR3 nucleotide sequence: TGTGCCAGCAGCTTAGCTTCGTACAGTGAAGCTTTCTTT.

This clone has just one count. The chain has TRBV7-3 and TRBJ1-2, with TRBD1 matching over 7 bases. This CDR3 is 16 amino acids long. Germline CDR1 reads SGHTA; CDR2 reads FQGTGA. Trimming at V came to 5 bases and at J to 3 bases, leaving 12 bases not matched to a gene. This CDR3 reads CASSPRRRQGDYGYTF. For the CDR3, the DNA is TGTGCCAGCAGCCCTCGGAGGAGACAGGGAGACTATGGCTACACCTTC.

This sequence joins TRBV7-9 and TRBJ1-2, with D possibly matching TRBD1 (5 bases). This CDR3 is built from 15 residues. V was pared by 8 bases and J by 1 base, with 17 bases between. Germline CDR1 is SEHNR and CDR2 is FQNEAQ (reference sequence). DNA of the CDR3: TGTGCCAGCGACAAATGGACACTAGATAACTATGGCTACACCTTC. Translated, it gives CASDKWTLDNYGYTF.

The V and J genes are TRBV28 and TRBJ1-4; 7 positions match TRBD1. V lost 4 bases, J lost 0 bases, and 5 bases stayed unmatched. Germline V lookup: CDR1 MDHEN, CDR2 SYDVKM. The CDR3 sequence is 16 residues long. The CDR3 DNA is TGTGCCAGCAGTTGGACAGGTTTTACAACTAATGAAAAACTGTTTTTT. This gives the protein CASSWTGFTTNEKLFF.

This clone has a single count. The chain employs TRBV28 and TRBJ1-2; 9 bases are a match to TRBD1. With 10 bases clipped from V and 8 bases from J, the junction kept 14 bases outside the gene matches. The CDR3 is 14 residues long. From germline, CDR1 is MDHEN and CDR2 SYDVKM. DNA for the CDR3: TGTGCCACCGAGACAGGACAGGGGAGGGACGGCTACACCTTC. It translates to CATETGQGRDGYTF.

This chain joins TRBV5-1 and TRBJ2-1, with D possibly matching TRBD2 (6 bases). This CDR3 is 16 amino acids long. V was pared by 2 bases and J by 0 bases, with 12 bases between. The germline V gene has CDR1 SGHRS and CDR2 YFSETQ. The CDR3 DNA follows: TGCGCCAGCAGCTTTGGGCGGGGAAGCTCCTACAATGAGCAGTTCTTC. It specifies CASSFGRGSSYNEQFF.